A single sample is the source of the 20 T cell receptor beta chains below, sequenced in a study of blood T cells in healthy people across ages. Next came a second PCR, run for about 7 to 12 cycles, which used a sample-barcoded 5' primer along with a J-beta primer mix. TCRdb fed the 5' RACE reads into MiXCR, producing one record per CDR3 protein. The table lists around 400,000 distinct CDR3 sequences, about half of them singletons. The sequenced material came from blood. All receptors come from a man in his fifties or sixties in good health.

In its sample, this clonotype was seen a few times. This rearrangement joins TRBV6-5 to TRBJ1-6; maybe TRBD1 (6 bases). V lost 6 bases and J lost 1, with 7 bases in between. Germline V gene data show CDR1 as MNHEY and CDR2 as SVGAGI. The CDR3 is made up of 14 amino acids. The CDR3 protein is CASRQGSYNSPLHF. CDR3 nucleotides: TGTGCCAGCAGGCAGGGGTCCTATAATTCACCCCTCCACTTT.

In its sample, this clonotype was seen a few times. CDR3 sequence: CASTHRITGANVLTF. The DNA of the CDR3 is TGTGCCAGCACCCACCGGATAACTGGGGCCAACGTCCTGACTTTC. V gene TRBV11-1 combines with J gene TRBJ2-6; no definite D call. The CDR3 loop spans 15 amino acids. Trimming shortened V by 7 bases and J by 2 bases, and 12 bases separated the two germline ends. Per germline, CDR1 SGHAT and CDR2 FQDESV (reference sequence).

In its sample, this clonotype was seen many times. The chain has TRBV11-2 and TRBJ2-1; 12 positions match TRBD2. The V gene's germline CDR1 is SGHAT and CDR2 FQNNGV. CDR3 length equals 21 residues. V lost 5 bases and J lost 0; bases outside the gene matches: 17. DNA for the CDR3: TGTGCCAGCAGCCACCCGGGGGCTAGCGGGAGGGGTGTGCTCTCCTACAATGAGCAGTTCTTC. Translated, it gives CASSHPGASGRGVLSYNEQFF.

The CDR3 DNA sequence: TGTGCCAGCAGCTTAGCGGGAGCGGTCTACGAGCAGTACTTC. Amino acids: CASSLAGAVYEQYF. This rearrangement joins TRBV7-9 to TRBJ2-7, with D possibly matching TRBD2 (5 bases). The length of the CDR3 is 14 residues. Germline CDR1 reads SEHNR; CDR2 reads FQNEAQ (reference sequence). The germline V and J ends were trimmed by 0 bases and 3 bases, with 9 bases remaining between them.

This chain connects TRBV6-6 to TRBJ1-4, with D perhaps TRBD1 (5 bases). Germline V gene data show CDR1 as MNHNY and CDR2 as SVGAGI (reference sequence). The CDR3 covers 12 residues. Trimming removed 2 bases at V and 13 bases at J, with 11 bases between. The CDR3 region is CASSYPGRGLFF. CDR3 DNA: TGTGCCAGCAGTTACCCAGGGAGGGGACTGTTTTTT.

This clonotype occurred many times. The chain carries TRBV20-1 and TRBJ2-5; 11 nucleotides match TRBD2. CDR1 DFQATT and CDR2 SNEGSKA come from the germline V gene (reference sequence). The CDR3 has 15 residues. Losses at the gene ends were 2 bases for V and 4 bases for J; bases not matched to a gene: 6. The CDR3 nucleotides are TGCAGTGCTAGACGTAGCGGGAGGGGTGCAGAGACCCAGTACTTC. This codes for CSARRSGRGAETQYF.

This clonotype was seen many times. The CDR3 nucleotides read TGTGCCAGCAGCTTGGGCGGGGGGGGCGAGACCCAGTACTTC. Its translation is CASSLGGGGETQYF. J is TRBJ2-5 and V is TRBV11-2, with TRBD2 matching 9 bases. Germline V gene data show CDR1 as SGHAT and CDR2 as FQNNGV. The CDR3 runs to 14 residues. The V gene end was trimmed by 3 bases and the J gene end by 5 bases; junction bases not matched to a gene: 4. Full variable domain (missing parts from reference TRBV11-2 and TRBJ2-5): EAGVAQSPRYKIIEKRQSVAFWCNPISGHATLYWYQQILGQGPKLLIQFQNNGVVDDSQLPKDRFSAERLKGVDSTLKIQPAKLEDSAVYLCASSLGGGGETQYFGPGTRLLVL.

This chain links TRBV12-3 or TRBV12-4 with TRBJ1-5; 9 nucleotides line up with TRBD1. The CDR3 length is 12 residues. Trimming removed 5 bases from V and 13 bases from J; junction bases left unmatched: 6. CDR3 DNA: TGTGCCAGCAGTGATGGGACAGGGCTACAGCATTTT. As protein: CASSDGTGLQHF.

This clonotype has only a few counts. The chain uses TRBV12-3 or TRBV12-4 and TRBJ2-7; 8 nucleotides agree with TRBD1. The J call could be wrong; TRBJ2-5 is a better fit for the DNA end. The CDR3 has 14 amino acids. CDR3 sequence: CASSLTGDQETQYF. CDR3 sequence (DNA): TGTGCCAGCAGTCTGACAGGGGATCAAGAGACCCAGTACTTC.

The chain couples TRBV5-1 to TRBJ1-2; no clear D gene. Per the germline V gene, CDR1 is SGHRS and CDR2 is YFSETQ. V was trimmed by 0 bases and J by 8 bases, leaving 14 bases between them. The CDR3 sequence is 14 residues long. CDR3 coding DNA: TGCGCCAGCAGCTTGGACGTCGTTTCGGTCGGCTACACCTTC. Amino acid sequence: CASSLDVVSVGYTF.

The chain carries TRBV6-1 and TRBJ2-1; 8 bases line up with TRBD2. The J call is in doubt because the DNA end fits TRBJ2-7 better. Per germline, CDR1 MNHNS and CDR2 SASEGT. CDR3 length: 14 residues. The CDR3 DNA reads TGTGCCAGCAGCCCGGGACTAGACTACAATGAGCAGTACTTC. This encodes CASSPGLDYNEQYF.

The sample holds a few counts of this clonotype. This chain joins TRBV28 and TRBJ2-5; the D gene could be TRBD1 or TRBD2 (6 bases each). Germline loops: CDR1 MDHEN, CDR2 SYDVKM. Trimming shortened V by 9 bases and J by 2 bases, and 16 bases separated the two germline ends. The CDR3 is 14 residues long. The CDR3 spells CASAGTTHQETQYF. The DNA for the CDR3 is TGTGCCAGTGCGGGGACAACGCATCAAGAGACCCAGTACTTC.

This clonotype appeared a few times. The chain carries TRBV20-1 and TRBJ2-7, with 7 bases that match TRBD1. Germline V gene data show CDR1 as DFQATT and CDR2 as SNEGSKA (reference sequence). J gave up 3 bases and V 6 bases, and 11 bases lay outside the gene matches. This CDR3 has 14 residues. The CDR3, as DNA: TGCAGTGCCTACGAGGGACAGAGCCTCTACGAGCAGTACTTC. Translated: CSAYEGQSLYEQYF.

This clonotype appeared many times. The V call is TRBV7-8, the J call TRBJ2-1; 11 bases fit TRBD2. Germline CDR1 and CDR2: SGHVS and FQNEAQ. The CDR3 runs 17 residues. V shed 3 bases, J shed 1 base, and the junction held 5 bases outside the gene matches. Here the CDR3 reads CASSFIAGGLSYNEQFF. As DNA, the CDR3 is TGTGCCAGCAGCTTTATAGCGGGGGGGTTATCCTACAATGAGCAGTTCTTC.

The rearrangement joins TRBV28 to TRBJ2-3, with D perhaps TRBD2 (5 bases). Germline V gene lookup returns CDR1 MDHEN and CDR2 SYDVKM. CDR3 length: 16 residues. The V gene lost 2 bases and the J gene lost 2 bases, with 14 bases spanning the gap. CDR3 in DNA: TGTGCCAGCAGTTTAAGCGGCGGGTTACACACAGATACGCAGTATTTT. Translating gives CASSLSGGLHTDTQYF.

This chain joins TRBV6-2 or TRBV6-3 and TRBJ2-5; D assignment may be TRBD1 or TRBD2 (5 bases each). The germline gives CDR1 MNHEY, CDR2 SVGEGT. V shed 10 bases and J shed 9 bases, with 33 bases lying between them. The CDR3 spans 17 residues. CDR3 bases: TGTGCCACCGACACTGGAGGAGCAGGGCCTAACGGGGTGGCCCAGTACTTC. This translates into CATDTGGAGPNGVAQYF.

This clonotype was picked up one time. J is TRBJ2-1 and V is TRBV20-1; the D gene is possibly TRBD2 (6 bases). The CDR3 has 14 residues. CDR1 and CDR2 from the germline V gene are DFQATT and SNEGSKA (reference sequence). The V and J ends lost 5 bases and 6 bases respectively, with 17 bases between them. The CDR3 DNA follows: TGCAGTGCTCAGGGACTCTTACCTTTCAATGAGCAGTTCTTC. Amino acids: CSAQGLLPFNEQFF.

V is TRBV11-2 and J is TRBJ2-5; TRBD2 matches 7 bases. The CDR3 length is 15 residues. Germline V lookup: CDR1 SGHAT, CDR2 FQNNGV. Trimming cost V 2 bases and J 11 bases; bases outside gene matches: 14. The chain's CDR3 is CASSLKEVLVREQYF. CDR3 bases: TGTGCCAGCAGCTTAAAGGAGGTCCTGGTGCGGGAGCAGTACTTC. Full variable domain (remainder filled in from reference TRBV11-2 and TRBJ2-5): EAGVAQSPRYKIIEKRQSVAFWCNPISGHATLYWYQQILGQGPKLLIQFQNNGVVDDSQLPKDRFSAERLKGVDSTLKIQPAKLEDSAVYLCASSLKEVLVREQYFGPGTRLLVL.

V and J are TRBV7-9 and TRBJ2-1; 11 nucleotides align to TRBD1. Germline-derived CDR1 and CDR2 are SEHNR and FQNEAQ (reference sequence). V trimming: 8 bases; J trimming: 2 bases; junction bases outside the gene matches: 5. The CDR3 consists of 15 residues. Written as DNA, the CDR3 is TGTGCCAGCGGATCGGGACAGGGGGCCTACAATGAGCAGTTCTTC. It codes for CASGSGQGAYNEQFF.

CDR3 DNA sequence: TGTGCCAGCAGTTTTGGGTGGACAGGAGCAGAAGCTTTCTTT. This codes for CASSFGWTGAEAFF. V gene TRBV28 combines with J gene TRBJ1-1; TRBD1 matches at 7 bases. The CDR3 runs to 14 residues. Losses at the gene ends were 3 bases for V and 8 bases for J; bases not matched to a gene: 9. Germline CDR1 is MDHEN and CDR2 is SYDVKM. The complete variable domain, with remaining parts taken from reference TRBV28 and TRBJ1-1, reads DVKVTQSSRYLVKRTGEKVFLECVQDMDHENMFWYRQDPGLGLRLIYFSYDVKMKEKGDIPEGYSVSREKKERFSLILESASTNQTSMYLCASSFGWTGAEAFFGQGTRLTVV.